The clone carrying this T cell receptor (beta chain) has at least ten counts. TCRdb called the reads again in MiXCR, with one record for every CDR3 protein. The sample has approximately 240,000 distinct CDR3 sequences, roughly 26% seen once. The data are from a study of kidney transplant recipient with SARS-CoV-2 infection. The sequences come from a blood sample, collected at baseline and on approximately day 120 from a kidney transplant recipient. The receptor's source is a male patient aged 25-45 years who had COVID-19 and was a kidney transplant recipient. Some T cells here may be from the graft donor.

DNA for the CDR3: TGTGCCAGCAGAAAATACTATCAGCCCCAGCATTTT. Protein: CASRKYYQPQHF. J is TRBJ1-5 and V is TRBV28, with no clear D. The CDR3 runs to 12 residues. The germline V gene encodes CDR1 MDHEN and CDR2 SYDVKM. Trimming pared 6 bases from V and 5 bases from J, leaving 8 bases between.